A selection of T cell receptor beta chains follows, all from one sample in a study of T cell changes during pregnancy in multiple sclerosis. TCRdb's table, derived via immunoSEQ multiplex PCR, lists solely in-frame clones and lacks some. Here the sample spans more than 80,000 clones, 85% to 95% being singletons. Specimen: peripheral blood, collected after pregnancy. The receptors derive from a female donor with multiple sclerosis, enrolled in a pregnancy study. Both conserved end residues are part of each CDR3. The D gene is left open where the match is weak. Expanded clones get a size class; other rows say once, few or many, or leave the size out.

TRBV7-3,NA,TRBJ2-7,TRBD1,14,TGTGCCAGCAGCCCTTCGACAGGGGACTACGAGCAGTACTTC,CASSPSTGDYEQYF
TRBV5-1,NA,TRBJ1-2,NA,13,TGCGCCAGCAGCCCGAGGGACAAATATGGCTACACCTTC,CASSPRDKYGYTF
TRBV30,NA,TRBJ1-2,NA,10,TGTGCCTTGGAGATCAATGGCTACACCTTC,CALEINGYTF
TRBV23-1,NA,TRBJ1-4,TRBD1,15,TGCGCCAGCAGTCCCCTGGGACAGGATAATGAAAAACTGTTTTTT,CASSPLGQDNEKLFF
TRBV28,NA,TRBJ2-7,TRBD1,15,TGTGCCAGCAGTCTCCCGGGACAGGGGAGCTACGAGCAGTACTTC,CASSLPGQGSYEQYF
TRBV30,NA,TRBJ1-1,NA,14,TGTGCCTGGAGCGTACAGGGTGGGTGGGCTGAAGCTTTCTTT,CAWSVQGGWAEAFF
TRBV6-5,NA,TRBJ2-5,NA,16,TGTGCCAGCAGTTTGAGTAGGGGGATCGTTCAAGAGACCCAGTACTTC,CASSLSRGIVQETQYF
TRBV5-1,NA,TRBJ2-3,TRBD2,17,TGCGCCAGCAGCCATGGCTTTCCGGGAGGATACACAGATACGCAGTATTTT,CASSHGFPGGYTDTQYF
TRBV7-2,NA,TRBJ1-3,NA,17,TGTGCCAGCAGCCTGAAGGCTGTCAGGGAACGTCCGAACACCATATATTTT,CASSLKAVRERPNTIYF
TRBV5-1,once,TRBJ1-1,TRBD1,16,TGCGCCAGCAGTCCTAGGACAGGTGGGGGGTACACTGAAGCTTTCTTT,CASSPRTGGGYTEAFF
TRBV6-1,NA,TRBJ1-1,NA,14,TGTGCCAGCAGTGTTCAACAGATAAACACTGAAGCTTTCTTT,CASSVQQINTEAFF
TRBV6-5,NA,TRBJ2-1,TRBD2,15,TGTGCCAGCAGACCCGGACTAGCGATCGTAGGTGAGCAGTTCTTC,CASRPGLAIVGEQFF
TRBV27,once,TRBJ1-5,NA,12,TGTGCCAGCAAGGGAGGCAATCAGCCCCAGCATTTT,CASKGGNQPQHF
TRBV23-1,NA,TRBJ2-7,NA,16,TGCGCCAGCAGTCAATCCCCCCCGGGAATGCCGCACGAGCAGTACTTC,CASSQSPPGMPHEQYF
TRBV2,NA,TRBJ1-5,TRBD1,12,TGTGCCAGCGGGACAGGGATTCAGCCCCAGCATTTT,CASGTGIQPQHF
TRBV5-4,NA,TRBJ2-3,NA,13,TGTGCCAGCAGCTTGGATTCCCTAGATACGCAGTATTTT,CASSLDSLDTQYF
TRBV5-4,NA,TRBJ2-1,TRBD2,15,TGTGCCAGCAGTCGTCTTAGCGGGAACAACAATGAGCAGTTCTTC,CASSRLSGNNNEQFF
TRBV6-4,NA,TRBJ2-2,TRBD1,15,TGTGCCAGCAGGCTGACAGGGGCTAGCACCGGGGAGCTGTTTTTT,CASRLTGASTGELFF
TRBV6-5,NA,TRBJ2-7,TRBD1,13,TGTGCCAGCAGTCCGGGACAGGGCCTCGAGCAGTACTTC,CASSPGQGLEQYF
TRBV4-1,NA,TRBJ2-2,TRBD2,17,TGCGCCAGCAGCCAAGAAGTTGGCGGGAGTTTCCCCGGGGAGCTGTTTTTT,CASSQEVGGSFPGELFF
TRBV29-1,NA,TRBJ2-1,NA,15,TGCAGCGTTGAAGCTATCTTTGTGGCCTACAATGAGCAGTTCTTC,CSVEAIFVAYNEQFF
TRBV7-2,NA,TRBJ2-1,NA,14,TGTGCCAGCAGTTTTCCGGGACTCTACAACGGGCAGTTCTTC,CASSFPGLYNGQFF
TRBV7-8,NA,TRBJ1-2,TRBD1,15,TGTGCCAGCAGCCCCGGGACAGGGGGCTTTCGGTTACACACCTTC,CASSPGTGGFRLHTF
TRBV7-8,NA,TRBJ1-1,NA,14,TGTGCCAGCAGCCTGACAGGTTTGAACACTGAAGCTTTCTTT,CASSLTGLNTEAFF
TRBV18,NA,TRBJ2-7,TRBD1,14,TGTGCCAGCTCACCGAGGCCAGGGGGCGGCGAGCAGTACTTC,CASSPRPGGGEQYF
TRBV5-1,NA,TRBJ1-2,NA,17,TGCGCCAGCAGCTTGGCCGGGGGGGCGCAAGACAACTATGGCTACACCTTC,CASSLAGGAQDNYGYTF
TRBV18,NA,TRBJ1-4,TRBD1,14,TGTGCCAGCTCACCGACAGGGGTTAATGAAAAACTGTTTTTT,CASSPTGVNEKLFF
TRBV28,once,TRBJ1-1,NA,13,TGTGCCAGCAGGGCGATAGGGAGCACTGAAGCTTTCTTT,CASRAIGSTEAFF
TRBV11-1,NA,TRBJ1-6,NA,14,TGTGCCAGCAGCTTAGACGGGTATAATTCACCCCTCCACTTT,CASSLDGYNSPLHF
TRBV2,NA,TRBJ2-5,TRBD1,17,TGTGCCAGCAGTGAGACCGGAGGACAGGGGATGTTTGAGACCCAGTACTTC,CASSETGGQGMFETQYF
TRBV2,NA,TRBJ2-6,TRBD1,14,TGTGCCAGCCTAACAGGGGCTGGGGCCAACGTCCTGACTTTC,CASLTGAGANVLTF
TRBV19,few,TRBJ2-3,NA,14,TGTGCCAGTAGTATGAGCCCCGCGACAGATACGCAGTATTTT,CASSMSPATDTQYF
TRBV19,once,TRBJ1-4,TRBD1,15,TGTGCCAGTAGTATGAGAACAGGGGGAGACGAAAAACTGTTTTTT,CASSMRTGGDEKLFF
TRBV2,NA,TRBJ2-1,NA,13,TGTGCCAGCAGTGAATCCAGGGCCCATGAGCAGTTCTTC,CASSESRAHEQFF
TRBV5-6,NA,TRBJ2-1,TRBD1,16,TGTGCCAGCAGCTTGTCGCTCAGGGGGCGCTTCGATGAGCAGTTCTTC,CASSLSLRGRFDEQFF